The 13 T cell receptor beta chains below were found in one sample sequenced in a study of identical twins. TCRdb itself ran the 5' RACE reads through MiXCR, one entry per CDR3 protein. Counted here are about 240,000 distinct CDR3 sequences, 6% to 8.5% occurring once; the ten biggest clones make up about 5.6%. Separately, the same data were catalogued under a study of yellow fever vaccine responses in identical twins.

The sequencing input was CD8+ T cells sorted from blood. These receptors were taken from a woman in her late teens or twenties in good health.

This clonotype was found many times. V usage is TRBV5-1 and J usage is TRBJ2-3; either TRBD1 or TRBD2 may fit D (6 bases each). The germline V and J ends were trimmed by 0 bases and 4 bases, with 12 bases remaining between them. This CDR3 contains 15 residues. Germline values: CDR1 SGHRS, CDR2 YFSETQ. The CDR3 DNA reads as TGCGCCAGCAGCTTGGAGGTCGGGGGCGCAGATACGCAGTATTTT. This translates into CASSLEVGGADTQYF.

The chain links TRBV4-2 to TRBJ2-7, with no clear D. Germline V gives CDR1 LGHNA, CDR2 YNFKEQ. V lost 4 bases to trimming and J lost 3 bases, with 13 bases between them. This CDR3 region has 14 residues. Here the CDR3 reads CASSPGVPDYEQYF. The CDR3 nucleotides read TGTGCCAGCAGCCCGGGTGTTCCCGACTACGAGCAGTACTTC.

This chain connects TRBV27 to TRBJ2-1; D call uncertain. The CDR3 has 14 amino acids. V lost 3 bases to trimming and J lost 2 bases, with 8 bases between them. CDR1 is MNHEY and CDR2 is SMNVEV in the germline V gene (reference sequence). CDR3 nucleotide sequence: TGTGCCAGCAGTTTTAGTTCCCCCTACAATGAGCAGTTCTTC. As protein: CASSFSSPYNEQFF.

For this clonotype: This may be a read error: a much more frequent sequence differs by one nucleotide. The chain joins TRBV29-1 to TRBJ2-3; D call uncertain. The J call could be wrong; TRBJ1-5 is a better fit for the DNA end. The CDR3 sequence is 13 residues long. In germline, CDR1 is SQVTM, CDR2 ANQGSEA. The CDR3 DNA is TGCAGCGTTGAGGCCGGGGTCACAGATACGCAGCATTTT. Its translation: CSVEAGVTDTQHF.

This clonotype was recorded at least ten times. This chain connects TRBV28 to TRBJ2-7, with TRBD2 identical over 14 bases. V was pared by 5 bases and J by 2 bases, with 8 bases of the junction left unmatched. Germline-derived CDR1 and CDR2 are MDHEN and SYDVKM. The CDR3 is 17 residues long. CDR3 bases: TGTGCCAGCAGTCAGGGACTAGCGGGAGTCTTTACCTACGAGCAGTACTTC. This gives the protein CASSQGLAGVFTYEQYF.

The chain employs TRBV2 and TRBJ2-1, with 12 bases fitting TRBD1. CDR3 length: 16 amino acids. Losses at the gene ends were 6 bases for V and 6 bases for J; bases not matched to a gene: 9. Per the germline V gene, CDR1 is SNHLY and CDR2 is FYNNEI. The CDR3: CASSAWGQGAGNEQFF. DNA for the CDR3: TGTGCCAGCAGCGCCTGGGGACAGGGGGCTGGCAATGAGCAGTTCTTC. The whole variable domain, filled in from reference TRBV2 and TRBJ2-1, reads EPEVTQTPSHQVTQMGQEVILRCVPISNHLYFYWYRQILGQKVEFLVSFYNNEISEKSEIFDDQFSVERPDGSNFTLKIRSTKLEDSAMYFCASSAWGQGAGNEQFFGPGTRLTVL.

This clonotype was seen repeatedly, ten times or more. The chain couples TRBV12-3 or TRBV12-4 to TRBJ1-4, with D possibly matching TRBD1 (5 bases). Trimming cost V 8 bases and J 8 bases, with 15 bases left between them. The CDR3 has 13 amino acids. The CDR3 is CASGGGGIEKLFF. For the CDR3, the DNA is TGTGCCAGCGGCGGGGGGGGTATAGAAAAACTGTTTTTT.

Only a few counts were recorded for this clonotype. The chain employs TRBV28 and TRBJ2-4, with TRBD2 matching 7 bases. The V and J ends lost 10 bases and 0 bases, in that order; junction bases with no gene match: 9. This CDR3 region has 15 residues. Germline CDR1 and CDR2: MDHEN and SYDVKM. This chain's CDR3 is CATLAGVIAKNIQYF. CDR3 bases: TGTGCCACGTTAGCGGGTGTCATAGCCAAAAACATTCAGTACTTC.

The chain has TRBV12-3 or TRBV12-4 and TRBJ2-5; 8 bases are shared with TRBD2. With 5 bases clipped from V and 5 bases from J, the junction kept 4 bases outside the gene matches. The CDR3 is made up of 13 amino acids. The CDR3 coding sequence is TGTGCCAGCAGTCGAGGACTAGCCGAGACCCAGTACTTC. Amino acid sequence: CASSRGLAETQYF.

V and J are TRBV15 and TRBJ2-3; D unresolved. Trimming cost V 6 bases and J 2 bases, with 6 bases left between them. Germline assignment: CDR1 LNHNV and CDR2 YYDKDF (reference sequence). The CDR3 runs to 12 residues. The CDR3 loop is CATRGFTDTQYF. The CDR3, as DNA: TGTGCCACCAGGGGGTTCACAGATACGCAGTATTTT.

This chain joins TRBV6-1 and TRBJ2-3; 8 bases agree with TRBD2. The CDR3 is 16 residues long. V gave up 8 bases and J gave up 5 bases; unmatched junction bases: 15. Germline V gene lookup returns CDR1 MNHNS and CDR2 SASEGT. The CDR3: CASAGGLSARGDTQYF. In DNA form, the CDR3 reads TGTGCCAGCGCGGGGGGTTTATCAGCCCGAGGAGATACGCAGTATTTT.

Ten or more counts support this clonotype. CDR3 in amino acids: CSVGGGAPSGNTIYF. The CDR3, as DNA: TGCAGCGTTGGCGGGGGGGCACCCTCTGGAAACACCATATATTTT. The chain recombines TRBV29-1 with TRBJ1-3, with D maybe TRBD1 (6 bases). V was cut by 4 bases and J by 0 bases, with 13 bases left in between. CDR3 size: 15 residues. CDR1 SQVTM and CDR2 ANQGSEA come from the germline V gene.

The chain combines TRBV20-1 with TRBJ2-3, with TRBD2 identical over 9 bases. This CDR3 is built from 17 residues. CDR1 is DFQATT, CDR2 SNEGSKA, per germline (reference sequence). The J segment lost 1 base and the V segment lost 1 base, leaving 9 bases of the junction unmatched. The CDR3 DNA is TGCAGTGCTAGAGGAGTGGGCGGGAGGGGTGGCACAGATACGCAGTATTTT. Translating gives CSARGVGGRGGTDTQYF.